This T cell receptor (beta chain) was sequenced in a study of identical twins. Whole-study findings and limits: Possibly, invariant MAIT and iNKT cells partly confounded zero-insertion analyses. Cross-sectional statistical analysis was relied on for the conclusions, without the same donors being followed.

A note on this clonotype: The target antigen is unknown.

The CDR3 has 14 residues. Looked up from germline, CDR1 is SGHVS and CDR2 is FQNEAQ. Trimming cost V 0 bases and J 6 bases, with 12 bases left between them. TCRdb reanalysed the 5' RACE reads using MiXCR and keeps one entry per CDR3 protein. The profile shows 1.5 million to 2 million distinct CDR3 sequences, roughly a third of them singletons. The chain couples TRBV7-8 to TRBJ2-7; TRBD2 is a possible D gene (7 bases). What was sequenced was cord blood. The clonotype was recovered from a newborn girl in good health. The CDR3 DNA reads as TGTGCCAGCAGCTTAGCGGGAGGGGGGGCCGAGCAGTACTTC. Encoded protein: CASSLAGGGAEQYF.